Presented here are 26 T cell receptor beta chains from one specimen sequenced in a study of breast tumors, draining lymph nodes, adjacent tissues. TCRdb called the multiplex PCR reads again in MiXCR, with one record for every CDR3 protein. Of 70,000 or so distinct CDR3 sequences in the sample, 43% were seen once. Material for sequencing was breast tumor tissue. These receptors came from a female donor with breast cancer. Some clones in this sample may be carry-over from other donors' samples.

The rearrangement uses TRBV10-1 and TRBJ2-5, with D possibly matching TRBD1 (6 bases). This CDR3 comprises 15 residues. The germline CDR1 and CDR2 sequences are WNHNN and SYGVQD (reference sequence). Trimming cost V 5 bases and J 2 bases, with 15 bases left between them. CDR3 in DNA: TGCGCCAGCAGTATTCAGGGGATCCGACAAGAGACCCAGTACTTC. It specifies CASSIQGIRQETQYF.

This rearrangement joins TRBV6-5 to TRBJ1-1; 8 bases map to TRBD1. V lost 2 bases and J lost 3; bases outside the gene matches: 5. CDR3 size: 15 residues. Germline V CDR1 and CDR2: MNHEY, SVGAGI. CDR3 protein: CASSYTTGEDTEAFF. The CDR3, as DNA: TGTGCCAGCAGTTACACGACAGGGGAGGACACTGAAGCTTTCTTT.

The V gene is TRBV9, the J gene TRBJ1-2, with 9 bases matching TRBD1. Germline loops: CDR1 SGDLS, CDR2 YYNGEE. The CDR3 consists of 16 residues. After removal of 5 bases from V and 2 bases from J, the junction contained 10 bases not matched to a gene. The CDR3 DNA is TGTGCCAGCAGTCGGACAGGGGTCCCCTTGAACTATGGCTACACCTTC. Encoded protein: CASSRTGVPLNYGYTF.

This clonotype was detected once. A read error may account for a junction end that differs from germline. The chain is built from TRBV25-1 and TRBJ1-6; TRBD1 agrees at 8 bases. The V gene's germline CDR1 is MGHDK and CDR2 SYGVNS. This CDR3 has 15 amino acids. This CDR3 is CASSESGGYNSLLHF. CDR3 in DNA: TGTGCCAGCAGTGAATCAGGGGGCTATAATTCACTCCTCCACTTT.

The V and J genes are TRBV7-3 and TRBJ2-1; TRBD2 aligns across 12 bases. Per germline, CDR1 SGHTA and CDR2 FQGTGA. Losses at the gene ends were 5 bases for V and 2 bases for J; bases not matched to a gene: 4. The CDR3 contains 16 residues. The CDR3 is CASSPRTSGTYNEQFF. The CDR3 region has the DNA TGTGCCAGCAGCCCCAGGACTAGCGGGACCTACAATGAGCAGTTCTTC.

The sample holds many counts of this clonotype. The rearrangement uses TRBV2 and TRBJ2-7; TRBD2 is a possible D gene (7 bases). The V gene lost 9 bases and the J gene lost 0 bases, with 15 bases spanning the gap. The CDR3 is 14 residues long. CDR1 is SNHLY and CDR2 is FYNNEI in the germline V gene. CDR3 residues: CASDTGGSSYEQYF. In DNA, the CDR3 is TGTGCCAGTGATACGGGGGGCAGCTCCTACGAGCAGTACTTC.

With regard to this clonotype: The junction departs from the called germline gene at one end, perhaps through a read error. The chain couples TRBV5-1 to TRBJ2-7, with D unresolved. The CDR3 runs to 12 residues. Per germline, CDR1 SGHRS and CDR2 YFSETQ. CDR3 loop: CASSGPGYERYF. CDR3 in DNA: TGCGCCAGCAGCGGCCCTGGATACGAGCGGTACTTC.

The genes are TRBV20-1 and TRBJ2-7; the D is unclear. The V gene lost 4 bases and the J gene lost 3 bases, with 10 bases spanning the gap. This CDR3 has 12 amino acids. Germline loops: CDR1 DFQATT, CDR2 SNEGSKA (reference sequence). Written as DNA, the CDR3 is TGCAGTGCTACGTCCGGAAACTACGAGCAGTACTTC. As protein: CSATSGNYEQYF.

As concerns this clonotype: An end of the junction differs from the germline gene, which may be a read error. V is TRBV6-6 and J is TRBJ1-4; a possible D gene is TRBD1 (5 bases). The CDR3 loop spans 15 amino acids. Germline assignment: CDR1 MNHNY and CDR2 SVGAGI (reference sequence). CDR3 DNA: TGTGCCAGCAGTAATGACAGCGAGGGGAAAGGGGAACTATTTTTT. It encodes CASSNDSEGKGELFF.

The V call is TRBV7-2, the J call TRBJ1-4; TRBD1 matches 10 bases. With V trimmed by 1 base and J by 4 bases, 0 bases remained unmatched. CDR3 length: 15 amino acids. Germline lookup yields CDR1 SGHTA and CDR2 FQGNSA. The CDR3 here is CASSLGDRGNEKLFF. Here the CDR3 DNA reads TGTGCCAGCAGCTTAGGGGACAGGGGTAATGAAAAACTGTTTTTT. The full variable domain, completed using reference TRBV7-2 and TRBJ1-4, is GAGVSQSPSNKVTEKGKDVELRCDPISGHTALYWYRQSLGQGLEFLIYFQGNSAPDKSGLPSDRFSAERTGGSVSTLTIQRTQQEDSAVYLCASSLGDRGNEKLFFGSGTQLSVL.

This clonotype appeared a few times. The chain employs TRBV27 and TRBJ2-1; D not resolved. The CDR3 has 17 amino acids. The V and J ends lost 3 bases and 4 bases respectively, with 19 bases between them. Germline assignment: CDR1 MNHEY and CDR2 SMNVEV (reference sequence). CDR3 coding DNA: TGTGCCAGCAGTTTCTCGGGTCCGCCGGCGCTTTACAATGAGCAGTTCTTC. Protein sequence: CASSFSGPPALYNEQFF.

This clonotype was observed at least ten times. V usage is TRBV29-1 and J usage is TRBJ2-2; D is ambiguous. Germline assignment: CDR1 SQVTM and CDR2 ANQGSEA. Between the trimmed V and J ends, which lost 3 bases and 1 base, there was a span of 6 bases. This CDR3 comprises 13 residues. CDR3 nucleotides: TGCAGCGTTGATTTAGAGAACACCGGGGAGCTGTTTTTT. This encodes CSVDLENTGELFF.

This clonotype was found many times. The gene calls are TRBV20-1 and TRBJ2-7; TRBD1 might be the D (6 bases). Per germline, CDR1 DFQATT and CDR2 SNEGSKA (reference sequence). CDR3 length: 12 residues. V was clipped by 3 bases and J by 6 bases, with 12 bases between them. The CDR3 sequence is CSARVDRREQYF. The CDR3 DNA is TGCAGTGCTAGGGTAGACAGGCGCGAGCAGTACTTC.

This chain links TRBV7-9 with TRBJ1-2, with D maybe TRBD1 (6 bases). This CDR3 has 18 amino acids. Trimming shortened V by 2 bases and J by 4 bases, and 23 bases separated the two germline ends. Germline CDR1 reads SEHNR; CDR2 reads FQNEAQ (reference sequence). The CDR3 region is CASSLNSLGGSVAYGYTF. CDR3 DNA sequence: TGTGCCAGCAGCTTAAACAGCTTAGGGGGTAGCGTGGCCTATGGCTACACCTTC.

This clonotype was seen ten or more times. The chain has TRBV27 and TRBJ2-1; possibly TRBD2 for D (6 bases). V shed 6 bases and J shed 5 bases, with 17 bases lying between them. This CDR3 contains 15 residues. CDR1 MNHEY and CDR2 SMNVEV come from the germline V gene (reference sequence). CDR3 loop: CASSPARERDNEQFF. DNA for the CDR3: TGTGCCAGCAGCCCTGCCCGGGAGCGAGACAATGAGCAGTTCTTC.

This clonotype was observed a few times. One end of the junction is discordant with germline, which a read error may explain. In DNA, the CDR3 is TGTGCCAGCAAAACCCAGGCATTC. Protein sequence: CASKTQAF. J is TRBJ2-5 and V is TRBV12-3 or TRBV12-4, with D hard to call. The CDR3 has 8 residues.

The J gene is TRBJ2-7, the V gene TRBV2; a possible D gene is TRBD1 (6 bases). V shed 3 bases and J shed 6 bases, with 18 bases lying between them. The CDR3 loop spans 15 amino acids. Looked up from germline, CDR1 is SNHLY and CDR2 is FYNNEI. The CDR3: CASSESWQGIPEQYF. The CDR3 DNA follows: TGTGCCAGCAGTGAGAGTTGGCAGGGGATCCCCGAGCAGTACTTC.

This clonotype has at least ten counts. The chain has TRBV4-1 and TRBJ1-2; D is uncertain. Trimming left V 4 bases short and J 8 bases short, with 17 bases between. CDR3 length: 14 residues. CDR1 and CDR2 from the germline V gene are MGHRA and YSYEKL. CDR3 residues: CASSPEPRRRGYTF. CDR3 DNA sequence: TGCGCCAGCAGCCCCGAACCCCGACGCCGGGGCTACACCTTC.

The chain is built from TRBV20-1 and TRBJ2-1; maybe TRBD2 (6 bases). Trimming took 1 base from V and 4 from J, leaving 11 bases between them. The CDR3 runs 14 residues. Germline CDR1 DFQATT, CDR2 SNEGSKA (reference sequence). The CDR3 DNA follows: TGCAGTGCTAGAGCGGGAGAGGTGTACAATGAGCAGTTCTTC. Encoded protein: CSARAGEVYNEQFF.

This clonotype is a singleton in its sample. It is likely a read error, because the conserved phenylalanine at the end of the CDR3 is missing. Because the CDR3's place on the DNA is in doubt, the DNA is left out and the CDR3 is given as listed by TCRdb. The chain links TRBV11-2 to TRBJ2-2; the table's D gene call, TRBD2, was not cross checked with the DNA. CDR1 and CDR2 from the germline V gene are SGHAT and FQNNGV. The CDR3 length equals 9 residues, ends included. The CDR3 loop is CASSLAVTS.

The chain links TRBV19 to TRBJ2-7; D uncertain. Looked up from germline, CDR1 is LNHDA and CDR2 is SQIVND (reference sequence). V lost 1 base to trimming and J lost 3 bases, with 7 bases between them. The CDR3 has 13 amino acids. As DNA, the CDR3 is TGTGCCAGTAGTATAGCACTTGACTACGAGCAGTACTTC. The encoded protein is CASSIALDYEQYF. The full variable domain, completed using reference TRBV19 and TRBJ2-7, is DGGITQSPKYLFRKEGQNVTLSCEQNLNHDAMYWYRQDPGQGLRLIYYSQIVNDFQKGDIAEGYSVSREKKESFPLTVTSAQKNPTAFYLCASSIALDYEQYFGPGTRLTVT.

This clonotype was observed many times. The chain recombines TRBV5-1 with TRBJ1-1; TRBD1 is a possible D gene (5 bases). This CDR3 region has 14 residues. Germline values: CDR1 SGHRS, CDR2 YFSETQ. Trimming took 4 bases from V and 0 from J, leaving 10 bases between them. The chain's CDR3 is CASSTQAMNTEAFF. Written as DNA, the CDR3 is TGCGCCAGCAGCACACAGGCCATGAACACTGAAGCTTTCTTT.

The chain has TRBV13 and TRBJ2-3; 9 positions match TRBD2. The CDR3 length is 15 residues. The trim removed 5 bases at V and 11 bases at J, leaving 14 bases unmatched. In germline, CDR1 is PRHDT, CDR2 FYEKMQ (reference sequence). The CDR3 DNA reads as TGTGCCAGCAGCGTAGCGGGGGCCACGCTCAATGAGCAGTATTTT. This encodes CASSVAGATLNEQYF.

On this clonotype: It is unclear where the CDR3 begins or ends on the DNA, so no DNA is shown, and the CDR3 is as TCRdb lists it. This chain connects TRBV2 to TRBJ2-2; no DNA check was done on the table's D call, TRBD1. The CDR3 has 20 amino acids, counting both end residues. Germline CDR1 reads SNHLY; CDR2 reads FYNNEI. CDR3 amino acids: CASRTSLEQYFGPGTGELFF.

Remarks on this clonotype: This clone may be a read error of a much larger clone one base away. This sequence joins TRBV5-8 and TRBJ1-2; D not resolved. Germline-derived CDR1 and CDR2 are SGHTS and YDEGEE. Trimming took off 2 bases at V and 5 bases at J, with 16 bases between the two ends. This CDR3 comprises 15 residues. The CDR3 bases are TGTGCCAGCAGCTTTTACTCAGCGGGCGGATATGGCTACACCTTC. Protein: CASSFYSAGGYGYTF. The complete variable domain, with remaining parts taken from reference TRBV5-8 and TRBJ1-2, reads EAGVTQSPTHLIKTRGQQATLRCSPISGHTSVYWYQQALGLGLQFLLWYDEGEERNRGNFPPRFSGRQFPNYSSELNVNALELEDSALYLCASSFYSAGGYGYTFGSGTRLTVV.

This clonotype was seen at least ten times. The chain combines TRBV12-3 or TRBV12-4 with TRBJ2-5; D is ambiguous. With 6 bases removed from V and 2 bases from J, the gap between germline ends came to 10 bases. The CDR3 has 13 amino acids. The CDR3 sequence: CASRRHVQETQYF. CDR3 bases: TGTGCCAGCAGACGACACGTTCAAGAGACCCAGTACTTC.